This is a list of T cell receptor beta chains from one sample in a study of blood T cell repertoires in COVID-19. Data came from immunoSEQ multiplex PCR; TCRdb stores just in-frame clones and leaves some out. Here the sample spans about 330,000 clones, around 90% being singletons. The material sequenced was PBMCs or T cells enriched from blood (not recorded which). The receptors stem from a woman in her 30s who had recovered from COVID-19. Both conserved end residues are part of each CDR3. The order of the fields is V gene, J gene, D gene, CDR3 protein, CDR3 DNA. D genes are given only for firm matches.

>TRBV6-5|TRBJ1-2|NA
CASSPTGSYGYTF
TGTGCCAGCAGTCCTACAGGTTCCTATGGCTACACCTTC
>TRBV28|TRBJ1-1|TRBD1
CASRAGQRKAFF
TGTGCCAGCAGGGCGGGACAGAGAAAAGCTTTCTTT
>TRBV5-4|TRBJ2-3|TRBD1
CASSLGGRQSDTQYF
TGTGCCAGCAGCTTAGGGGGCCGTCAGTCAGATACGCAGTATTTT
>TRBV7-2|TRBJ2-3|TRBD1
CASSLRTGSGTDTQYF
TGTGCCAGCAGCTTACGGACAGGGAGTGGGACAGATACGCAGTATTTT
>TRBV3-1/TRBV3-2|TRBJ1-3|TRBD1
CASSYIQGRDGNTIYF
TGTGCCAGCAGCTACATACAGGGGAGAGACGGAAACACCATATATTTT
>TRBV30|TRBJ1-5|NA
CAWSLANNQPQHF
TGTGCCTGGAGCTTAGCCAACAATCAGCCCCAGCATTTT
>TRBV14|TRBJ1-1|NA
CASSQTGNTEAFF
TGTGCCAGCAGCCAAACAGGCAACACTGAAGCTTTCTTT
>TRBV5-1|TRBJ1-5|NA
CASSPKGGNQPQHF
TGCGCCAGCAGCCCTAAAGGGGGCAATCAGCCCCAGCATTTT
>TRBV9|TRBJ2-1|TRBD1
CASSVDRTGAYNEQFF
TGTGCCAGCAGCGTAGATCGGACAGGGGCCTACAACGAGCAGTTCTTC
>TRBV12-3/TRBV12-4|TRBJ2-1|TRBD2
CASTRGDEQFF
TGTGCCAGCACTCGGGGGGATGAGCAGTTCTTC
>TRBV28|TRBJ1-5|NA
CASHSVRLEPQHF
TGTGCCAGTCATTCCGTTCGACTCGAGCCCCAGCATTTT
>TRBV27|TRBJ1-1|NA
CASSLLPNTEAFF
TGTGCCAGCAGTTTACTTCCGAACACTGAAGCTTTCTTT
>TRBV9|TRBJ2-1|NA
CASSVGRWSNEQFF
TGTGCCAGCAGCGTAGGAAGATGGAGCAATGAGCAGTTCTTC
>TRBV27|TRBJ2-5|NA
CASSLGPGVQETQYF
TGTGCCAGCAGTTTGGGGCCTGGGGTACAGGAGACCCAGTACTTC
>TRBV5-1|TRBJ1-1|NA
CASRAANTEAFF
TGCGCCAGCAGAGCTGCGAACACTGAAGCTTTCTTT
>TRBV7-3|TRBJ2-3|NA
CASSYRGSTDTQYF
TGTGCCAGCAGCTACAGAGGGAGCACAGATACGCAGTATTTT
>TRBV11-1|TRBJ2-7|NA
CASSFNGGEQYF
TGTGCCAGCAGCTTTAACGGGGGCGAGCAGTACTTC
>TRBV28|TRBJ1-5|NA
CASTYLSQGSNQPQHF
TGTGCCAGCACATACCTTTCACAGGGTAGCAATCAGCCCCAGCATTTT
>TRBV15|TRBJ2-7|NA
CATSRDLWQTYEQYF
TGTGCCACCAGCAGAGACCTGTGGCAGACCTACGAGCAGTACTTC
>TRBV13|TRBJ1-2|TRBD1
CASSLRNTGDYGYTF
TGTGCCAGCAGCTTACGTAACACAGGGGACTATGGCTACACCTTC
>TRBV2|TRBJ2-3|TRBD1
CASSGTVSTDTQYF
TGTGCCAGCTCCGGGACAGTTTCCACAGATACGCAGTATTTT
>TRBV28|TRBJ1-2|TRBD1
CASSLTGTGVGYTF
TGTGCCAGCAGTTTGACGGGGACAGGGGTCGGCTACACCTTC
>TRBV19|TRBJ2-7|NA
CASSISTRPYEQYF
TGTGCCAGTAGTATTTCGACGAGGCCCTACGAGCAGTACTTC
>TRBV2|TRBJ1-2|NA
CASSEAPGVNYGYTF
TGTGCCAGCAGTGAAGCCCCAGGGGTTAACTATGGCTACACCTTC